This TCR beta chain was obtained from a study of cytotoxic CD8 clonotypes in ibrutinib-treated CLL. Study-wide results and limits: Under treatment, the uncommon public clonotypes either contracted or remained stable. Progressing and sustained-remission patients had different sampling times.

PBMCs were cryopreserved, and 1.5 to 2 micrograms of genomic DNA from them went into TCR beta libraries. Clones were sequenced by immunoSEQ multiplex PCR, and TCRdb holds only the in-frame ones, with some missing. The table lists some 300,000 clones, around four fifths of them singletons. About this clone: Its cognate antigen is unknown.

Germline-derived CDR1 and CDR2 are MGHRA and YSYEKL. CDR3 length: 16 amino acids. V lost 1 base to trimming and J lost 1 base; unmatched junction nucleotides: 7. This sample comprised PBMCs, obtained before ibrutinib treatment. The clonotype was recovered from a human donor with chronic lymphocytic leukemia. The chain carries TRBV4-1 and TRBJ2-7; 7 bases match TRBD2. The CDR3 nucleotides read TGCGCCAGCAGCCAAGGGAGCGGGACGAGATCCTACGAGCAGTACTTC. Protein sequence: CASSQGSGTRSYEQYF.